This T cell receptor (beta chain) was profiled in a study of Ad26.COV2.S vaccination and SARS-CoV-2 variants. General study findings and limits: Following vaccination, spike-specific CD8+ and CD4+ T cell responses reportedly exhibited substantial breadth. Non-spike TCR breadth did not differ much between vaccine and placebo recipients. Spike-specific TCR breadth was greater after Ad26.COV2.S than placebo.

About this clone: Its antigen is unidentified.

Treatment defined: 19 received Ad26.COV2.S at low or high dose, single or two shots; about 5 received placebo; per-sample allocation not given. The investigators took samples on day 63 after the first vaccine or placebo injection. An Ad26 vector was used to express Wuhan-strain SARS-CoV-2 spike as the vaccine. This CDR3 has 19 residues. CDR1 and CDR2 (germline): SEHNR, FQNEAQ (reference sequence). The ends lost 2 bases at V and 3 bases at J; junction bases unmatched: 12. Produced via immunoSEQ multiplex PCR; TCRdb's table is partial and in-frame only. The sample includes around 370,000 clones, around 83% of them seen just once.

The specimen was peripheral blood, collected in a trial of Ad26.COV2.S vaccine versus placebo. This receptor was obtained from a person aged 18-60 years who received the Ad26.COV2.S COVID-19 vaccine or a placebo. The chain is built from TRBV7-9 and TRBJ2-4; the match to TRBD2 covers 11 bases. Here the CDR3 reads CASSLRLAGGNVGKNIQYF. The CDR3 coding sequence is TGTGCCAGCAGCTTACGGCTAGCGGGGGGCAATGTTGGCAAAAACATTCAGTACTTC.